These 29 T cell receptor beta chains originate from one sample sequenced in a study of CD8+ T cells in alopecia areata. Following extraction, RNA underwent reverse transcription to cDNA, which served as the sequencing template. Some clones are missing from TCRdb's copy, which holds only in-frame ones; the method was immunoSEQ multiplex PCR. The repertoire holds approximately 130,000 clones, with around 48% as singletons. Specimen: NKG2D-low CD8+ T cells sorted from blood. The receptors stem from a human donor with alopecia areata.

The chain carries TRBV29-1 and TRBJ1-1, with D maybe TRBD1 (6 bases). CDR1 is SQVTM, CDR2 ANQGSEA, per germline. The CDR3 is 13 residues long. V was clipped by 2 bases and J by 4 bases, with 11 bases between them. The CDR3 DNA follows: TGCAGCGTTGAACTGCGGGGGCCCACTGAAGCTTTCTTT. Protein product: CSVELRGPTEAFF. Combining the CDR3 with reference TRBV29-1 and TRBJ1-1 gives the whole variable domain SAVISQKPSRDICQRGTSLTIQCQVDSQVTMMFWYRQQPGQSLTLIATANQGSEATYESGFVIDKFPISRPNLTFSTLTVSNMSPEDSSIYLCSVELRGPTEAFFGQGTRLTVV.

This clone was found a few times. The V and J genes are TRBV27 and TRBJ2-7; 7 nucleotides match TRBD1. After removal of 5 bases from V and 6 bases from J, the junction contained 4 bases not matched to a gene. This CDR3 contains 12 residues. Germline V gene lookup returns CDR1 MNHEY and CDR2 SMNVEV (reference sequence). For the CDR3, the DNA is TGTGCCAGCAGTGAACAGGGGCGCGAGCAGTACTTC. Protein product: CASSEQGREQYF.

J is TRBJ2-7 and V is TRBV29-1; tentatively, D is TRBD1 or TRBD2 (6 bases each). CDR1 SQVTM and CDR2 ANQGSEA come from the germline V gene. Trimming took 4 bases from V and 7 from J, leaving 11 bases between them. This CDR3 has 11 residues. The CDR3 loop is CSVGGGNEQYF. The CDR3 nucleotides read TGCAGCGTTGGAGGGGGGAATGAGCAGTACTTC.

V usage is TRBV27 and J usage is TRBJ2-7, with D unresolved. The CDR3 totals 14 residues. Germline V gene data show CDR1 as MNHEY and CDR2 as SMNVEV (reference sequence). V lost 2 bases to trimming and J lost 6 bases, with 14 bases between them. The CDR3 nucleotides read TGTGCCAGCAGTTTAGTCGGAACTTCGCGCGAGCAGTACTTC. The encoded protein is CASSLVGTSREQYF.

This rearrangement joins TRBV27 to TRBJ1-2; D remains unclear. Germline loops: CDR1 MNHEY, CDR2 SMNVEV (reference sequence). There are 12 residues in the CDR3. V was shortened by 7 bases and J by 0 bases, with 6 bases between the two germline ends. The CDR3, as DNA: TGTGCCAGCAAGGAGCCTAACTATGGCTACACCTTC. As protein: CASKEPNYGYTF.

V is TRBV4-1 and J is TRBJ2-1, with 11 bases lining up with TRBD2. Trimming removed 3 bases from V and 11 bases from J; junction bases left unmatched: 9. Germline lookup yields CDR1 MGHRA and CDR2 YSYEKL. This CDR3 contains 15 residues. CDR3 sequence (DNA): TGCGCCAGCAGCCAGGACCCGGGACTAGCGGAGAAGCAGTTCTTC. Amino acid sequence: CASSQDPGLAEKQFF.

The rearrangement joins TRBV29-1 to TRBJ2-1, with D possibly being TRBD1 or TRBD2 (6 bases each). V was cut by 6 bases and J by 4 bases, with 13 bases left in between. The V gene's germline CDR1 is SQVTM and CDR2 ANQGSEA. The CDR3 spans 13 residues. The CDR3 nucleotides are TGCAGCGTCAGAGGGGGGCCTTACAATGAGCAGTTCTTC. Translated, it gives CSVRGGPYNEQFF.

This clone was seen a few times. The chain links TRBV11-2 to TRBJ2-3, with D tentatively TRBD2 (7 bases). Germline lookup yields CDR1 SGHAT and CDR2 FQNNGV. The CDR3 runs 17 residues. V was pared by 1 base and J by 2 bases, with 16 bases between. CDR3 nucleotide sequence: TGTGCCAGCAGCTTAGGGGTGAACAGGGACTACACAGATACGCAGTATTTT. Protein: CASSLGVNRDYTDTQYF.

V gene TRBV27 combines with J gene TRBJ2-1, with TRBD2 identical over 8 bases. Trimming cost V 6 bases and J 8 bases; bases outside gene matches: 6. The germline gives CDR1 MNHEY, CDR2 SMNVEV (reference sequence). The CDR3 covers 13 residues. The CDR3 sequence is CASSGTSLDEQFF. The CDR3 DNA reads TGTGCCAGCAGCGGGACTAGTCTCGATGAGCAGTTCTTC.

This clone was counted at least ten times. This rearrangement joins TRBV28 to TRBJ2-7; D ambiguous. The CDR3 runs to 14 residues. In germline, CDR1 is MDHEN, CDR2 SYDVKM. With 3 bases removed from V and 2 bases from J, the gap between germline ends came to 11 bases. CDR3 nucleotides: TGTGCCAGCAGTTTGGTCCTCCAGCCCTACGAGCAGTACTTC. It codes for CASSLVLQPYEQYF. Based on the CDR3 plus reference TRBV28 and TRBJ2-7, the full variable domain is DVKVTQSSRYLVKRTGEKVFLECVQDMDHENMFWYRQDPGLGLRLIYFSYDVKMKEKGDIPEGYSVSREKKERFSLILESASTNQTSMYLCASSLVLQPYEQYFGPGTRLTVT.

V is TRBV29-1 and J is TRBJ2-2; 8 bases are a match to TRBD1. The V and J ends lost 4 bases and 0 bases, in that order; junction bases with no gene match: 4. This CDR3 has 15 residues. Germline lookup yields CDR1 SQVTM and CDR2 ANQGSEA. For the CDR3, the DNA is TGCAGCGTTGGCAGGGGGCCGGCGAACACCGGGGAGCTGTTTTTT. Amino acid sequence: CSVGRGPANTGELFF.

This clone was detected only once. The chain employs TRBV4-1 and TRBJ2-5, with a possible D match to TRBD2 (5 bases). Germline loops: CDR1 MGHRA, CDR2 YSYEKL. V was pared by 4 bases and J by 1 base, with 16 bases between. This CDR3 spans 16 amino acids. This CDR3 is CASSLEEADPQETQYF. CDR3 in DNA: TGCGCCAGCAGCCTAGAGGAAGCGGATCCCCAAGAGACCCAGTACTTC.

This chain connects TRBV4-1 to TRBJ2-7, with TRBD1 matching over 8 bases. J lost 6 bases, V lost 0 bases, and 10 bases had no gene match. CDR3 length equals 16 residues. Germline-derived CDR1 and CDR2 are MGHRA and YSYEKL. CDR3 sequence: CASSQDPVTGAPEQYF. In DNA, the CDR3 is TGCGCCAGCAGCCAAGATCCTGTGACAGGGGCTCCCGAGCAGTACTTC.

This CDR3 reads CSVGRTPFTDTQYF. For the CDR3, the DNA is TGCAGCGTTGGAAGGACACCCTTCACAGATACGCAGTATTTT. The rearrangement links TRBV29-1 to TRBJ2-3; D may be TRBD1 (5 bases). Trimming cost V 4 bases and J 2 bases, with 13 bases left between them. The CDR3 is 14 amino acids. The germline CDR1 and CDR2 sequences are SQVTM and ANQGSEA.

This clone has a single count. In DNA form, the CDR3 reads TGCGCCAGCAGCCCGTGGGGCGGGAGCGGAGATACGCAGTATTTT. Its translation: CASSPWGGSGDTQYF. V and J are TRBV5-1 and TRBJ2-3; 7 bases agree with TRBD2. Germline CDR1 reads SGHRS; CDR2 reads YFSETQ. This CDR3 is 15 amino acids long. The junction had 10 bases not matched to a gene; V was cut back by 4 bases and J by 5 bases.

The chain couples TRBV30 to TRBJ2-3; D is possibly TRBD2 (5 bases). CDR1 is GTSNPN, CDR2 SVGIG, per germline (reference sequence). The length of the CDR3 is 15 residues. Trimming cost V 2 bases and J 6 bases, with 18 bases left between them. The CDR3: CAWSPLALMSDTQYF. CDR3 in DNA: TGTGCCTGGAGTCCCCTAGCTCTTATGTCGGATACGCAGTATTTT.

The V call is TRBV2, the J call TRBJ1-1, with 7 bases lining up with TRBD1. This CDR3 is built from 11 residues. Germline CDR1 reads SNHLY; CDR2 reads FYNNEI. With V trimmed by 10 bases and J by 4 bases, 3 bases remained unmatched. CDR3 residues: CATQGGTEAFF. CDR3 sequence (DNA): TGTGCCACCCAGGGGGGCACTGAAGCTTTCTTT.

In DNA form, the CDR3 reads TGTGCCAGCAGCTCTGACGATACGCAGTATTTT. It specifies CASSSDDTQYF. This chain joins TRBV5-6 and TRBJ2-3; D uncertain. The CDR3 is 11 residues long. Germline V gene data show CDR1 as SGHDT and CDR2 as YYEEEE. V gave up 3 bases and J gave up 6 bases, with 5 bases separating them.

This clone was detected only a few times. The chain recombines TRBV27 with TRBJ2-5, with D possibly TRBD1 on 5 matching bases. The V and J ends lost 6 bases and 5 bases respectively, with 16 bases between them. This CDR3 contains 14 residues. Germline V gene lookup returns CDR1 MNHEY and CDR2 SMNVEV (reference sequence). CDR3 in amino acids: CASRASREGETQYF. The CDR3 bases are TGTGCCAGCAGAGCCTCCAGGGAAGGGGAGACCCAGTACTTC.

This clone showed up just a few times. This chain joins TRBV29-1 and TRBJ1-1; D might be TRBD1 (6 bases). The CDR3 spans 12 residues. Trimming removed 8 bases at V and 0 bases at J, with 10 bases between. Germline assignment: CDR1 SQVTM and CDR2 ANQGSEA. CDR3 amino acids: CSPRGLNTEAFF. In DNA form, the CDR3 reads TGCAGCCCCAGGGGATTGAACACTGAAGCTTTCTTT.

This clone has only a few counts. This chain joins TRBV27 and TRBJ1-5, with D maybe TRBD1 (5 bases). The CDR3 has 14 amino acids. The V end lost 2 bases, the J end lost 3 bases, and 8 bases lay between the germline ends. Germline CDR1 is MNHEY and CDR2 is SMNVEV (reference sequence). This CDR3 reads CASSLRGFNQPQHF. CDR3 sequence (DNA): TGTGCCAGCAGTTTACGGGGGTTCAATCAGCCCCAGCATTTT.

This clone was seen a handful of times. This CDR3 is also generated by other DNA sequences in the sample. The DNA of the CDR3 is TGCAGCGTTCCGGGACAGAACACTGAAGCTTTCTTT. It encodes CSVPGQNTEAFF. The chain couples TRBV29-1 to TRBJ1-1; perhaps TRBD1 as D (6 bases). The CDR3 runs to 12 residues. Deletions cut 5 bases from V and 1 base from J, with 8 bases between. CDR1 and CDR2 from the germline V gene are SQVTM and ANQGSEA. The variable domain in full, completed from reference TRBV29-1 and TRBJ1-1, reads SAVISQKPSRDICQRGTSLTIQCQVDSQVTMMFWYRQQPGQSLTLIATANQGSEATYESGFVIDKFPISRPNLTFSTLTVSNMSPEDSSIYLCSVPGQNTEAFFGQGTRLTVV.

The table lists this clone with a few counts. V gene TRBV5-1 combines with J gene TRBJ1-1, with D maybe TRBD1 (6 bases). The CDR3 length is 14 residues. Per germline, CDR1 SGHRS and CDR2 YFSETQ. V lost 5 bases and J lost 6, with 17 bases in between. The CDR3: CASSSTWGRSEAFF. The DNA for the CDR3 is TGCGCCAGCAGTTCGACCTGGGGGCGGTCTGAAGCTTTCTTT.

V gene TRBV9 combines with J gene TRBJ2-1; no definite D call. Germline-derived CDR1 and CDR2 are SGDLS and YYNGEE. The germline V and J ends were trimmed by 5 bases and 10 bases, with 10 bases remaining between them. This CDR3 region has 11 residues. CDR3 residues: CASSSLGEQFF. The CDR3 bases are TGTGCCAGCAGTTCCCTGGGGGAGCAGTTCTTC.

The V gene is TRBV5-1, the J gene TRBJ1-1, with D perhaps matching TRBD1 (5 bases). The V gene's germline CDR1 is SGHRS and CDR2 YFSETQ. V was clipped by 1 base and J by 4 bases, with 11 bases between them. This CDR3 comprises 14 residues. The CDR3 region has the DNA TGCGCCAGCAGCTTGATGGGGGAGGCCACTGAAGCTTTCTTT. Protein sequence: CASSLMGEATEAFF.

This rearrangement joins TRBV6-5 to TRBJ2-1; D gene uncertain. V shed 2 bases and J shed 6 bases, with 11 bases lying between them. The CDR3 is 14 residues long. Germline values: CDR1 MNHEY, CDR2 SVGAGI. The DNA of the CDR3 is TGTGCCAGCAGTTACGGCGAGGTGGTCAATGAGCAGTTCTTC. As protein: CASSYGEVVNEQFF.

This clone has only a few counts. CDR3 coding DNA: TGTGCCAGCAGTTTAGAGGAAGGGAATGAGCAGTTCTTC. Its protein product is CASSLEEGNEQFF. V and J are TRBV28 and TRBJ2-1; D is uncertain. The CDR3 loop spans 13 amino acids. From germline, CDR1 is MDHEN and CDR2 SYDVKM. Trimming removed 2 bases from V and 7 bases from J, with 9 bases in between.

This clone was seen a few times. The rearrangement uses TRBV29-1 and TRBJ2-7, with D possibly being TRBD1 or TRBD2 (5 bases each). This CDR3 is 12 amino acids long. Germline V gene sequence: CDR1 SQVTM, CDR2 ANQGSEA. V was shortened by 2 bases and J by 8 bases, with 13 bases between the two germline ends. CDR3 sequence: CSVESEPGQQYF. Written as DNA, the CDR3 is TGCAGCGTTGAATCCGAACCGGGACAGCAGTACTTC.

This chain uses TRBV29-1 with TRBJ2-7; 12 nucleotides align to TRBD2. V lost 7 bases, J lost 5 bases, and 6 bases stayed unmatched. The CDR3 has 13 residues. CDR1 and CDR2 (germline): SQVTM, ANQGSEA. Here the CDR3 reads CSARLAGEHEQYF. As DNA, the CDR3 is TGCAGCGCGCGACTAGCGGGAGAACACGAGCAGTACTTC.